Listed below are T cell receptor beta chains from one sample, sequenced in a study of T cells expressing NK-cell markers. No DNA is given; TCRdb re-called the 5' RACE reads and lists each CDR3 protein once. This sample's table has about 460,000 distinct CDR3 sequences. Sequencing was carried out using blood T cells: a sorted CD56 or NKG2C T cell subset, CD4+ or CD8+ T cells, or bulk PBMC T cells (not recorded which). These receptors all stem from a woman aged 50 to 60 in good health. The CDR3 runs from the conserved cysteine through the conserved F or W.

V,J,CDR3
TRBV4-1,TRBJ2-7,CASSPGDSTTDSYEQYF
TRBV7-9,TRBJ2-2,CASSLLGTQKNTGELFF
TRBV7-9,TRBJ2-1,CASSRTLAGYNEQFF
TRBV20-1,TRBJ2-5,CSATGLAGVQETQYF
TRBV6-6,TRBJ2-1,CASSYSKLAPEQFF
TRBV4-1,TRBJ2-7,CASSQARGRDPYEQYF
TRBV9,TRBJ1-4,CASGFPTGMGEKLFF
TRBV15,TRBJ1-1,CATSWDGGMNTEAFF
TRBV7-9,TRBJ2-1,CASSSGRRGSYNEQFF
TRBV24-1,TRBJ2-3,CATSLAGDADTQYF
TRBV6-6,TRBJ2-3,CASSQKPGLSTDTQYF
TRBV12-3/TRBV12-4,TRBJ1-2,CASSPLFGGYGYTF
TRBV11-1,TRBJ1-5,CASSPGTPGNQPQHF
TRBV5-1,TRBJ2-1,CASSFGSGLREQFF
TRBV5-1,TRBJ2-5,CASSTRDGKLVETQYF